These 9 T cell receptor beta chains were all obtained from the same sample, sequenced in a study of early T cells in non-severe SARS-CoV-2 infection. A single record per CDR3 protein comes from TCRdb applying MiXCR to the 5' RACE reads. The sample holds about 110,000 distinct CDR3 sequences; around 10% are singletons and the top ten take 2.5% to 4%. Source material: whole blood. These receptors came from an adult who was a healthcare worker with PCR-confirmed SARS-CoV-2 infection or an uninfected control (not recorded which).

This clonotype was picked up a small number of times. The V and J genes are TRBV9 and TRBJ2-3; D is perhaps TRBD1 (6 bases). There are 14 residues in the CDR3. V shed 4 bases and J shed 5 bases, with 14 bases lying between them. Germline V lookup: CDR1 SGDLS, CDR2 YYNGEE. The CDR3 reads CASSPWGQIDTQYF. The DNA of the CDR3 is TGTGCCAGCAGCCCCTGGGGGCAGATAGATACGCAGTATTTT.

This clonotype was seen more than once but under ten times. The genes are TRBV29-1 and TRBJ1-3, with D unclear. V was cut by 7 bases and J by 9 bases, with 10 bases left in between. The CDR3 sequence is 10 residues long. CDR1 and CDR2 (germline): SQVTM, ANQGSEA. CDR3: CSGSQSTIYF. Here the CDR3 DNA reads TGCAGCGGATCTCAAAGCACCATATATTTT.

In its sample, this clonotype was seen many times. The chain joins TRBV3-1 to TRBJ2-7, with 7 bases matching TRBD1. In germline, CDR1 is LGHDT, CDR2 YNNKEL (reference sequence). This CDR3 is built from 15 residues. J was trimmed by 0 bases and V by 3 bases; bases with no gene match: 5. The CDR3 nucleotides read TGTGCCAGCAGCCAGGGACAGCTAACCTCCTACGAGCAGTACTTC. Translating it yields CASSQGQLTSYEQYF.

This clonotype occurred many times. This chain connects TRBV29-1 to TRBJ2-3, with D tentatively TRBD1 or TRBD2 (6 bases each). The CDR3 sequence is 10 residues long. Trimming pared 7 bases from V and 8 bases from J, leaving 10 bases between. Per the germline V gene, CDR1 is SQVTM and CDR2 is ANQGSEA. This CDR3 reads CSGEGGTQYF. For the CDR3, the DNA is TGCAGCGGAGAGGGGGGTACGCAGTATTTT.

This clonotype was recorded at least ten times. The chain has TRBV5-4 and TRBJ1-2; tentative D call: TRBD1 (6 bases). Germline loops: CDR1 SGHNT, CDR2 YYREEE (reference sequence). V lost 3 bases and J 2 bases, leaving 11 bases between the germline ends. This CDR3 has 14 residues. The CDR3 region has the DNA TGTGCCAGCAGCTCCGGACAGTCCAACTATGGCTACACCTTC. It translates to CASSSGQSNYGYTF.

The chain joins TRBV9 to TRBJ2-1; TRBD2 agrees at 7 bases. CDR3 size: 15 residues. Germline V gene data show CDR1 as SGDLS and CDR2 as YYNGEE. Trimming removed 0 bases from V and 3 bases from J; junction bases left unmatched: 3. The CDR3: CASSVGTSGYNEQFF. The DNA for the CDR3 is TGTGCCAGCAGCGTAGGGACTAGTGGCTACAATGAGCAGTTCTTC.

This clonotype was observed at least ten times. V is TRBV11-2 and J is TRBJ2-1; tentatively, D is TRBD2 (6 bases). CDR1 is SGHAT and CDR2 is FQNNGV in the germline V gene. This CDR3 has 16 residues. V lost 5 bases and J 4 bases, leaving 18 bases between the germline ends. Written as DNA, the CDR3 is TGTGCCAGCAGCCTCAGGTGGGGGAGGATTTACAATGAGCAGTTCTTC. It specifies CASSLRWGRIYNEQFF. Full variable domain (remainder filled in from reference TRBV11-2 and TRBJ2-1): EAGVAQSPRYKIIEKRQSVAFWCNPISGHATLYWYQQILGQGPKLLIQFQNNGVVDDSQLPKDRFSAERLKGVDSTLKIQPAKLEDSAVYLCASSLRWGRIYNEQFFGPGTRLTVL.

The CDR3 sequence: CASSYSGSTYEQYF. The CDR3 bases are TGTGCCAGCAGTTACTCAGGTTCAACCTACGAGCAGTACTTC. The chain employs TRBV6-2 or TRBV6-3 and TRBJ2-7; D not resolved. Germline V lookup: CDR1 MNHEY, CDR2 SVGEGT. V was cut by 0 bases and J by 2 bases, with 8 bases left in between. The CDR3 extends over 14 amino acids.

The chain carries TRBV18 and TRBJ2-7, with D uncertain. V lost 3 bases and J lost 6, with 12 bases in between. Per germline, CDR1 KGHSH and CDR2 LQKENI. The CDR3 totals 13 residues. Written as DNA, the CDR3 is TGTGCCAGCTCACCGACGAGCGAAGGCGAGCAGTACTTC. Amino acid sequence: CASSPTSEGEQYF. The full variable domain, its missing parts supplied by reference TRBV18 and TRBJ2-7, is NAGVMQNPRHLVRRRGQEARLRCSPMKGHSHVYWYRQLPEEGLKFMVYLQKENIIDESGMPKERFSAEFPKEGPSILRIQQVVRGDSAAYFCASSPTSEGEQYFGPGTRLTVT.